These T cell receptor beta chains were read from a single sample in a study of cytomegalovirus exposure and HLA in healthy donors. Repertoires were generated with immunoSEQ multiplex PCR, while TCRdb's copy carries only in-frame clones and drops some. The sample gives some 49,000 clones, 94% of which show up once; about 8% is in the top ten. Sequencing was performed on PBMCs. These receptors were collected from a woman aged 18-29 years in good health and CMV-seropositive. Both conserved end residues are part of each CDR3.

V: TRBV28
J: TRBJ2-1
CDR3: CASTLPGTGGDEQFF

V: TRBV6-5
J: TRBJ2-5
CDR3: CASSYGRLETQYF

V: TRBV15
J: TRBJ1-1
CDR3: CATSREYRGTEAFF

V: TRBV30
J: TRBJ2-1
CDR3: CAWSARGRRGRLNEQFF

V: TRBV30
J: TRBJ2-1
CDR3: CAWSVLPMTSGIYNEQFF

V: TRBV28
J: TRBJ2-1
CDR3: CASSLSGAYNEQFF

V: TRBV27
J: TRBJ1-1
CDR3: CASRRAGGTEAFF

V: TRBV28
J: TRBJ2-7
CDR3: CASSLAGQGLHEQYF

V: TRBV7-3
J: TRBJ2-3
CDR3: CASSSLTSVPTDTQYF

V: TRBV7-2
J: TRBJ2-2
CDR3: CASSLGHLTGELFF

V: TRBV7-3
J: TRBJ2-7
CDR3: CASSLNPTGEQYF

V: TRBV29-1
J: TRBJ2-5
CDR3: CSVGQQETQYF

V: TRBV9
J: TRBJ2-7
CDR3: CASSVGTGSSYEQYF

V: TRBV6-4
J: TRBJ2-2
CDR3: CASSDGTEREGSGELFF

V: TRBV7-9
J: TRBJ1-3
CDR3: CACRDYSGNTIYF

V: TRBV4-2
J: TRBJ2-5
CDR3: CASSQASGDQETQYF

V: TRBV30
J: TRBJ1-1
CDR3: CAWGPQGMQGTEAFF

V: TRBV6-5
J: TRBJ2-7
CDR3: CASSYLSLDYEQYF

V: TRBV7-2
J: TRBJ2-7
CDR3: CASSFAPTPGYEQYF

V: TRBV9
J: TRBJ2-3
CDR3: CASSPVAASTDTQYF

V: TRBV27
J: TRBJ2-7
CDR3: CASTPGLPFEGYEQYF

V: TRBV19
J: TRBJ2-7
CDR3: CASSIGTATYEQYF

V: TRBV7-2
J: TRBJ2-7
CDR3: CASSSPKAGWFEQYF

V: TRBV4-3
J: TRBJ2-7
CDR3: CASSQDRGYEQYF

V: TRBV7-3
J: TRBJ2-1
CDR3: CASSLTGYNEQFF

V: TRBV10-3
J: TRBJ2-7
CDR3: CAISESSSSGYEQYF

V: TRBV19
J: TRBJ2-3
CDR3: CASSRTGGFRDTQYF

V: TRBV29-1
J: TRBJ2-7
CDR3: CSVGLLAGAYEQYF

V: TRBV7-3
J: TRBJ1-1
CDR3: CASSLQGVGNTEAFF

V: TRBV28
J: TRBJ2-5
CDR3: CASSLAGLQETQYF

V: TRBV6-1
J: TRBJ2-7
CDR3: CASSERAQGLAGGPIYEQYF

V: TRBV7-9
J: TRBJ2-7
CDR3: CASSPDGQGAQEQYF

V: TRBV4-1
J: TRBJ2-3
CDR3: CASSQRLAGDPDTQYF

V: TRBV5-1
J: TRBJ2-2
CDR3: CASSLSGLTGELFF

V: TRBV29-1
J: TRBJ2-7
CDR3: CSILSRGTPYEQYF

V: TRBV6-5
J: TRBJ1-2
CDR3: CASSYGQGIGYGYTF

V: TRBV5-1
J: TRBJ2-1
CDR3: CASSPGWDYLSYNEQFF

V: TRBV2
J: TRBJ1-1
CDR3: CASSVVGGFGGTEAFF

V: TRBV30
J: TRBJ2-7
CDR3: CAWTRQGAIYEQYF

V: TRBV12-5
J: TRBJ1-5
CDR3: CASGLGRQGAGNQPQHF

V: TRBV7-7
J: TRBJ2-1
CDR3: CASSALLGQGIYNEQFF

V: TRBV2
J: TRBJ2-3
CDR3: CASSRLAERTDTQYF

V: TRBV7-8
J: TRBJ1-2
CDR3: CASSSTPGTVFGYTF

V: TRBV5-4
J: TRBJ2-1
CDR3: CASSSLAGPSYNEQFF

V: TRBV15
J: TRBJ2-5
CDR3: CATSPTSGRQETQYF

V: TRBV28
J: TRBJ1-1
CDR3: CASKRNTEAFF

V: TRBV11-2
J: TRBJ2-7
CDR3: CASSLGGTGIEQYF

V: TRBV4-3
J: TRBJ2-7
CDR3: CASSQDHPTGAPYEQYF

V: TRBV27
J: TRBJ1-6
CDR3: CASSLFEADSPLHF

V: TRBV5-1
J: TRBJ1-1
CDR3: CASSLTGRVNTEAFF